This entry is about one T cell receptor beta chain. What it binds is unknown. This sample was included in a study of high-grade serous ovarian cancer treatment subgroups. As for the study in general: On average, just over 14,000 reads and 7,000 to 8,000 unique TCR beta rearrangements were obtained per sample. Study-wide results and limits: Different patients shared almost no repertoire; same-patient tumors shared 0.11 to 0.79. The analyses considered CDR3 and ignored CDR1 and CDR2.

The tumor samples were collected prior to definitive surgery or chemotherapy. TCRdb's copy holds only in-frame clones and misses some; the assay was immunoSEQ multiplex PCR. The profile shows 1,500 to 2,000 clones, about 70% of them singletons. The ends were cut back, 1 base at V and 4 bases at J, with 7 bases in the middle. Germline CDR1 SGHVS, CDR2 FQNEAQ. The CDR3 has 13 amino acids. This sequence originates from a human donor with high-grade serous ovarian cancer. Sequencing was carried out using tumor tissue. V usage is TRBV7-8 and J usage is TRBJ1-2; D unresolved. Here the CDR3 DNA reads TGTGCCAGCAGCTTAGTGGGCGGCTATGGCTACACCTTC. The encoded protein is CASSLVGGYGYTF.